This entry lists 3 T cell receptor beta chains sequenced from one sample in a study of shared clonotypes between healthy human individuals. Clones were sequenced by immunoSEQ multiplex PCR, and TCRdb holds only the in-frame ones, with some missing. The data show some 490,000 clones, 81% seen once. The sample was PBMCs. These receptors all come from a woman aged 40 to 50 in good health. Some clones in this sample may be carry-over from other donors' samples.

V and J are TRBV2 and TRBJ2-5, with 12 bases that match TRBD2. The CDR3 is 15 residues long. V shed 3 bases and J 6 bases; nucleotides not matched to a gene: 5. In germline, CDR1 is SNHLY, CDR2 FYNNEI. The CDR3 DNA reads TGTGCCAGCAGTGAGGGACTAGCGGGCGCACAGACCCAGTACTTC. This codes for CASSEGLAGAQTQYF.

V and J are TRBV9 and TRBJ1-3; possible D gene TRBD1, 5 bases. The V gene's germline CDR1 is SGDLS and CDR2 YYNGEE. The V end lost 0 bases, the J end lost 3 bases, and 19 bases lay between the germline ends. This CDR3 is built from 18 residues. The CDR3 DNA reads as TGTGCCAGCAGCGTAGTGGGGGTTGGTTCTTATCATGGAAACACCATATATTTT. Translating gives CASSVVGVGSYHGNTIYF.

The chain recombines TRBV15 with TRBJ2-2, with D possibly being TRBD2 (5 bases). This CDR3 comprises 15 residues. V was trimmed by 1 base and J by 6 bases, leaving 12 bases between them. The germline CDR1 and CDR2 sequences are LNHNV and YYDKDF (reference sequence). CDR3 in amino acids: CATSRAVGDAGELFF. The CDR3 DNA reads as TGTGCCACCAGCAGAGCTGTCGGGGATGCCGGGGAGCTGTTTTTT. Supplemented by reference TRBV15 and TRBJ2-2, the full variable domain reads DAMVIQNPRYQVTQFGKPVTLSCSQTLNHNVMYWYQQKSSQAPKLLFHYYDKDFNNEADTPDNFQSRRPNTSFCFLDIRSPGLGDTAMYLCATSRAVGDAGELFFGEGSRLTVL.